This passage covers 5 T cell receptor beta chains from one sample sequenced in a study of blood T cell repertoires in COVID-19. The data were produced by immunoSEQ multiplex PCR, yet TCRdb's version contains in-frame clones alone and is incomplete. The sample carries 100,000 to 150,000 clones, about 86% recorded once. The sequenced material came from peripheral blood. These receptors were taken from an older man who had recovered from COVID-19.

This sequence joins TRBV3-1 (or the pseudogene TRBV3-2) and TRBJ1-2; 8 bases align to TRBD1. Germline V gives CDR1 LGHDT, CDR2 YNNKEL (reference sequence). The V gene end was trimmed by 3 bases and the J gene end by 6 bases; junction bases not matched to a gene: 6. The CDR3 length is 14 residues. The CDR3 loop is CASSQEGTGHGYTF. The CDR3 bases are TGTGCCAGCAGCCAGGAAGGGACAGGCCATGGCTACACCTTC.

This chain uses TRBV29-1 with TRBJ1-2; weak D call: TRBD1 (5 bases). The CDR3 loop spans 10 amino acids. Looked up from germline, CDR1 is SQVTM and CDR2 is ANQGSEA. The germline V and J ends were trimmed by 6 bases and 5 bases, with 7 bases remaining between them. The CDR3 is CSVSGYGYTF. In nucleotides, the CDR3 is TGCAGCGTCTCAGGGTATGGCTACACCTTC.

The rearrangement links TRBV11-2 to TRBJ1-1; tentative D call: TRBD1 (6 bases). V lost 5 bases and J 3 bases, leaving 16 bases between the germline ends. The germline gives CDR1 SGHAT, CDR2 FQNNGV. CDR3 length: 15 amino acids. The CDR3 sequence: CASSPGVGDYTEAFF. DNA for the CDR3: TGTGCCAGCAGCCCAGGGGTGGGGGATTACACTGAAGCTTTCTTT. Variable domain in full (rest from reference TRBV11-2 and TRBJ1-1): EAGVAQSPRYKIIEKRQSVAFWCNPISGHATLYWYQQILGQGPKLLIQFQNNGVVDDSQLPKDRFSAERLKGVDSTLKIQPAKLEDSAVYLCASSPGVGDYTEAFFGQGTRLTVV.

The chain is built from TRBV19 and TRBJ1-2; D is uncertain. Germline CDR1 and CDR2: LNHDA and SQIVND (reference sequence). CDR3 length equals 15 residues. Trimming shortened V by 6 bases and J by 0 bases, and 14 bases separated the two germline ends. CDR3 DNA sequence: TGTGCCAGTAGGATCAACAGCCGTTCTAACTATGGCTACACCTTC. This codes for CASRINSRSNYGYTF.

The V and J genes are TRBV6-5 and TRBJ2-3; perhaps TRBD1 as D (5 bases). The CDR3 spans 15 residues. The germline V gene encodes CDR1 MNHEY and CDR2 SVGAGI. The V gene lost 2 bases and the J gene lost 3 bases, with 12 bases spanning the gap. CDR3 residues: CASSYAGMDTDTQYF. CDR3 in DNA: TGTGCCAGCAGTTACGCAGGGATGGATACAGATACGCAGTATTTT.